This record covers a single T cell receptor beta chain. Its antigen is not known. This sample was included in a study of vaccination effects on CD4 cells after COVID-19. Regarding the study as a whole: Late after vaccination, infection- and vaccine-induced clones showed marked clonal contraction.

Produced via immunoSEQ multiplex PCR; TCRdb's table is partial and in-frame only. This table holds about 61,000 clones, more than 70% found once. ViraFEST used viral peptide pools to expand antigen-specific CD4+ T cells before sequencing. Scientists isolated CD4+ T cells after an approximately 10-day culture period ended. Each person got two doses of an mRNA SARS-CoV-2 vaccine, BNT162b2 or mRNA-1273. Peptides at about 9.9 ug/ml and IL-2 at 9 to 10 IU/ml were added to around 2 million PBMC per well. The CDR3 is 16 residues long. The germline V gene encodes CDR1 KGHSH and CDR2 LQKENI. V lost 2 bases and J lost 0; bases outside the gene matches: 6.

The material was CD4+ T cells from PBMCs cultured with HCoV-229E spike peptides, obtained after COVID-19 vaccination. The clonotype comes from a human donor who received a COVID-19 vaccine. The chain links TRBV18 to TRBJ1-2; 7 nucleotides agree with TRBD1. The CDR3 protein is CASSPGNTGANYGYTF. The CDR3 DNA reads as TGTGCCAGCTCACCAGGAAACACAGGGGCTAACTATGGCTACACCTTC.